The next 25 T cell receptor beta chains were all read from a single sample in a study of shared clonotypes between healthy human individuals. TCRdb's table, derived via immunoSEQ multiplex PCR, lists solely in-frame clones and lacks some. The repertoire has fewer than 1 million clones, around 96% of them found once; the top ten carry roughly 0.23%. Naive CD8 populations comprised CD45RO-negative cells positively selected for CCR7, excluding terminally differentiated effector memory CD45RA+ cells. Material for sequencing was naive CD8+ T cells sorted from blood. The receptor set was obtained from a man aged 25 to 40 in good health.

V is TRBV6-5 and J is TRBJ2-5, with D tentatively TRBD2 (6 bases). The CDR3 contains 16 residues. Per the germline V gene, CDR1 is MNHEY and CDR2 is SVGAGI. V was cut by 4 bases and J by 1 base, with 16 bases left in between. In nucleotides, the CDR3 is TGTGCCAGCAGTTCCTCGGGGTGGAGGGGCCAAGAGACCCAGTACTTC. Amino acid sequence: CASSSSGWRGQETQYF.

The chain uses TRBV4-3 and TRBJ2-7; TRBD2 matches at 7 bases. This CDR3 is 18 amino acids long. Germline V gene lookup returns CDR1 LGHNA and CDR2 YSLEER. V lost 0 bases to trimming and J lost 0 bases; unmatched junction nucleotides: 11. The CDR3: CASSQDFLSSGNSYEQYF. CDR3 coding DNA: TGCGCCAGCAGCCAAGATTTTCTCTCTAGCGGAAACTCCTACGAGCAGTACTTC.

The count of this clone is one. This chain links TRBV6-9 with TRBJ1-1; D is perhaps TRBD1 (6 bases). CDR1 is MNHGY and CDR2 is SVAAGI in the germline V gene. The V end was cut by 5 bases, the J end by 1 base, with 14 bases between. The CDR3 totals 15 residues. Here the CDR3 DNA reads TGTGCCAGCAGTCACAGGGCTGGGCAGAACACTGAAGCTTTCTTT. Translated, it gives CASSHRAGQNTEAFF.

As for this clone: A junction boundary mismatches the germline segment, possibly from a read error. The chain couples TRBV6-1 to TRBJ2-1; TRBD1 or TRBD2 may be the D gene (6 bases each). The CDR3 contains 16 residues. CDR1 is MNHNS, CDR2 SASEGT, per germline. The CDR3 DNA reads TGTGCCAGCAGTGAATCGGCAGGGGACTCCTCCAATGAGCAGTTCTTC. It encodes CASSESAGDSSNEQFF.

This chain joins TRBV11-3 and TRBJ1-3, with D possibly TRBD1 on 5 matching bases. Germline lookup yields CDR1 SGHNT and CDR2 YENEEA. There are 16 residues in the CDR3. The V end was cut by 5 bases, the J end by 0 bases, with 14 bases between. CDR3 DNA sequence: TGTGCCAGCAGCCGAACCGGGGGAGTCTCTGGAAACACCATATATTTT. This translates into CASSRTGGVSGNTIYF.

J is TRBJ2-5 and V is TRBV6-5, with 10 bases aligning to TRBD2. Germline lookup yields CDR1 MNHEY and CDR2 SVGAGI. The CDR3 runs to 16 residues. With 0 bases clipped from V and 4 bases from J, the junction kept 5 bases outside the gene matches. The CDR3 DNA follows: TGTGCCAGCAGTTACTCTAGCGGGAGGATTGGAGAGACCCAGTACTTC. Translating it yields CASSYSSGRIGETQYF.

V and J are TRBV7-9 and TRBJ2-3; 9 bases fit TRBD2. Germline loops: CDR1 SEHNR, CDR2 FQNEAQ (reference sequence). The length of the CDR3 is 16 residues. V shed 8 bases, J shed 2 bases, and the junction held 11 bases outside the gene matches. The CDR3 is CASRHSIAGDTDTQYF. Written as DNA, the CDR3 is TGTGCCAGCCGACACTCCATAGCGGGAGACACAGATACGCAGTATTTT.

This chain uses TRBV4-1 with TRBJ2-6; no firm D call. V was pared by 0 bases and J by 4 bases, with 4 bases between. Germline assignment: CDR1 MGHRA and CDR2 YSYEKL. CDR3 length: 14 residues. CDR3 sequence: CASSQEVGANVLTF. The CDR3, as DNA: TGCGCCAGCAGCCAAGAGGTCGGGGCCAACGTCCTGACTTTC.

V and J are TRBV27 and TRBJ2-3, with 8 bases lining up with TRBD2. Germline V gives CDR1 MNHEY, CDR2 SMNVEV (reference sequence). CDR3 length: 14 residues. V shed 7 bases and J 1 base; nucleotides not matched to a gene: 4. The CDR3: CASTSGGRTDTQYF. In nucleotides, the CDR3 is TGTGCCAGCACCTCGGGAGGGCGCACAGATACGCAGTATTTT.

The chain combines TRBV4-1 with TRBJ2-1; 9 bases line up with TRBD2. The germline V gene encodes CDR1 MGHRA and CDR2 YSYEKL. The trim removed 0 bases at V and 8 bases at J, leaving 11 bases unmatched. The CDR3 has 17 amino acids. DNA for the CDR3: TGCGCCAGCAGCCAAGAAGGGGCCGGGACTAGCTCCGATGAGCAGTTCTTC. This encodes CASSQEGAGTSSDEQFF.

The V and J genes are TRBV6-6 and TRBJ1-2; 7 nucleotides align to TRBD1. Trimming took 7 bases from V and 8 from J; bases not matched to a gene: 7. The CDR3 has 12 residues. Per germline, CDR1 MNHNY and CDR2 SVGAGI (reference sequence). The CDR3 DNA reads as TGTGCCAGCACCCCGGGAGGGGGCGGCTACACCTTC. It is translated as CASTPGGGGYTF.

The chain uses TRBV15 and TRBJ2-1, with 14 positions matching TRBD2. CDR3 length equals 18 residues. The germline gives CDR1 LNHNV, CDR2 YYDKDF (reference sequence). V lost 4 bases, J lost 9 bases, and 14 bases stayed unmatched. Here the CDR3 DNA reads TGTGCCACCAGCACTATAACCCGGACTAGCGGGAGGTACCCTGAGCAGTTCTTC. This sequence encodes CATSTITRTSGRYPEQFF.

The rearrangement links TRBV30 to TRBJ2-5; 11 bases align to TRBD2. Unmatched junction bases numbered 14, after V lost 3 bases and J lost 5 bases. The CDR3 has 17 residues. Germline V gene data show CDR1 as GTSNPN and CDR2 as SVGIG (reference sequence). CDR3 amino acids: CAWRGTSGIPWAETQYF. CDR3 sequence (DNA): TGTGCCTGGAGGGGGACTAGCGGAATCCCCTGGGCGGAGACCCAGTACTTC.

The gene calls are TRBV9 and TRBJ2-3; TRBD2 matches 11 bases. Germline lookup yields CDR1 SGDLS and CDR2 YYNGEE. Trimming at V came to 4 bases and at J to 4 bases, leaving 2 bases not matched to a gene. This CDR3 contains 14 residues. In nucleotides, the CDR3 is TGTGCCAGCAGCCCGGGACTAGCGGCAGATACGCAGTATTTT. Translating it yields CASSPGLAADTQYF. The variable domain in full, with the rest retrieved from reference TRBV9 and TRBJ2-3, is DSGVTQTPKHLITATGQRVTLRCSPRSGDLSVYWYQQSLDQGLQFLIQYYNGEERAKGNILERFSAQQFPDLHSELNLSSLELGDSALYFCASSPGLAADTQYFGPGTRLTVL.

This rearrangement joins TRBV7-8 to TRBJ2-7; unclear D gene. Trimming removed 1 base at V and 4 bases at J, with 14 bases between. The germline V gene encodes CDR1 SGHVS and CDR2 FQNEAQ. The CDR3 loop spans 15 amino acids. The CDR3 DNA follows: TGTGCCAGCAGCTTAGGTTTGCAGGCCCCTTACGAGCAGTACTTC. Amino acid sequence: CASSLGLQAPYEQYF.

The CDR3 DNA sequence: TGCGCCAGCAGCCACCACCGGGACACTGAAGCTTTCTTT. It codes for CASSHHRDTEAFF. V is TRBV4-1 and J is TRBJ1-1; D call uncertain. CDR1 MGHRA and CDR2 YSYEKL come from the germline V gene. This CDR3 is built from 13 residues. The V and J ends lost 3 bases and 3 bases respectively, with 8 bases between them.

This rearrangement joins TRBV2 to TRBJ2-1; 9 bases fit TRBD2. With 4 bases clipped from V and 7 bases from J, the junction kept 11 bases outside the gene matches. This CDR3 contains 16 residues. CDR1 SNHLY and CDR2 FYNNEI come from the germline V gene. The DNA for the CDR3 is TGTGCCAGCAGTGGAATAACGGGACTAGCATCTAATGAGCAGTTCTTC. This gives the protein CASSGITGLASNEQFF.

This rearrangement joins TRBV19 to TRBJ2-3; D remains ambiguous. Trimming stripped 7 bases from V and 6 bases from J, with 20 bases between. CDR3 length: 15 amino acids. Looked up from germline, CDR1 is LNHDA and CDR2 is SQIVND (reference sequence). CDR3 protein: CASTAGGGLEDTQYF. In DNA, the CDR3 is TGTGCCAGTACAGCAGGCGGCGGCCTGGAGGATACGCAGTATTTT.

This sequence joins TRBV29-1 and TRBJ2-2; D might be TRBD2 (5 bases). CDR3 size: 16 residues. V lost 5 bases and J 0 bases, leaving 16 bases between the germline ends. Germline V gives CDR1 SQVTM, CDR2 ANQGSEA. The CDR3 sequence: CSVISLAGANTGELFF. The CDR3 DNA is TGCAGCGTTATCAGTCTTGCCGGGGCGAACACCGGGGAGCTGTTTTTT.

This chain links TRBV25-1 with TRBJ1-1, with D possibly being TRBD1 (6 bases). Germline CDR1 MGHDK, CDR2 SYGVNS. The CDR3 length is 13 residues. Deletions cut 7 bases from V and 4 bases from J, with 13 bases between. Here the CDR3 DNA reads TGTGCCAGCACCATGACAGGAAGCACTGAAGCTTTCTTT. Its translation is CASTMTGSTEAFF.

For this clone: Because the CDR3's place on the DNA is in doubt, the DNA is left out and the CDR3 is given as listed by TCRdb. The gene calls are TRBV27 and TRBJ2-7. Germline-derived CDR1 and CDR2 are MNHEY and SMNVEV (reference sequence). The length of the CDR3 is 14 amino acids, counting both ends. The CDR3: CASSFGNGNYEQYF.

The gene calls are TRBV21-1 and TRBJ2-2; whether TRBD1, the table's D call, matches the DNA was not checked. TRBV21-1 is assigned pseudogene status. There are 17 residues in the CDR3. The CDR3 is CASSKSRGATNTGELFF. In DNA, the CDR3 is TGTGCCAGCAGCAAAAGCAGGGGGGCGACGAACACCGGGGAGCTGTTTTTT.

The chain couples TRBV6-5 to TRBJ1-2, with 8 bases lining up with TRBD1. Germline V gives CDR1 MNHEY, CDR2 SVGAGI. This CDR3 is 14 amino acids long. Trimming at V came to 10 bases and at J to 7 bases, leaving 14 bases not matched to a gene. DNA of the CDR3: TGTGCCACAAAACCGGGACAGGCCTTTTTTGGCTACACCTTC. Its protein is CATKPGQAFFGYTF.

The chain employs TRBV5-5 and TRBJ2-1; 11 nucleotides align to TRBD2. The CDR3 covers 13 residues. Trimming took 10 bases from V and 7 from J; bases not matched to a gene: 7. Germline V gene sequence: CDR1 SGHKS, CDR2 YYEKEE (reference sequence). The CDR3 reads CAGGASGRNEQFF. The CDR3 DNA is TGTGCCGGAGGGGCTAGCGGGAGGAATGAGCAGTTCTTC.

V and J are TRBV4-1 and TRBJ1-2; D unclear. There are 15 residues in the CDR3. The germline CDR1 and CDR2 sequences are MGHRA and YSYEKL. V dropped 5 bases and J dropped 4 bases, with 17 bases sitting between them. CDR3 DNA sequence: TGCGCCAGCAGCTCGATAGAACAAATATCCTATGGCTACACCTTC. Translated, it gives CASSSIEQISYGYTF.